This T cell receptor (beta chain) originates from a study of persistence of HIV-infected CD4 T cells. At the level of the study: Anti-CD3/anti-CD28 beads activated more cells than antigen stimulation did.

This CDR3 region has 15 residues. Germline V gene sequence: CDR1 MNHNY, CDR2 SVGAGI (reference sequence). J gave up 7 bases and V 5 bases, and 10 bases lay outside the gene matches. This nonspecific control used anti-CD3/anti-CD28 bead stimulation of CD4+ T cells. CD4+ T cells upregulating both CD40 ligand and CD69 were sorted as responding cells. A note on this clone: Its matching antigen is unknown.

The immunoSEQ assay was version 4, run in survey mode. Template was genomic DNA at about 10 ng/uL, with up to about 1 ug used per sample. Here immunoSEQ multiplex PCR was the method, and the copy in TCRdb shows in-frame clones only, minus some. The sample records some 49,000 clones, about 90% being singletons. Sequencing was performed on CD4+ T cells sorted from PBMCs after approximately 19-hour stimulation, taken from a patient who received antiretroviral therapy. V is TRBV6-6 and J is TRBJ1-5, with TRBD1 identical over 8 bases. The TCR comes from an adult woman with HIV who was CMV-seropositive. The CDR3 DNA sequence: TGTGCCAGCAGTACTACGGGACAGGTGAACCAGCCCCAGCATTTT. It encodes CASSTTGQVNQPQHF.